One sample yielded the 18 T cell receptor beta chains listed below, sequenced in a study of CD8 T cells in Susac syndrome. Reverse transcription of about 0.5 to 1 ug RNA used random hexamers. TCRdb fed the immunoSEQ multiplex PCR reads into MiXCR, producing one record per CDR3 protein. Among more than 130,000 distinct CDR3 sequences, 94% were seen once, and the ten largest hold approximately 0.3%. The source material was CD8+ T cells from PBMCs. The receptors were sampled from a human donor in good health.

This chain joins TRBV7-9 and TRBJ2-7; TRBD2 might be the D (6 bases). The germline CDR1 and CDR2 sequences are SEHNR and FQNEAQ (reference sequence). The ends were cut back, 4 bases at V and 3 bases at J, with 16 bases in the middle. This CDR3 contains 15 residues. CDR3 sequence: CASSSTGLPNYEQYF. In DNA form, the CDR3 reads TGTGCCAGCAGCTCGACGGGACTCCCGAACTACGAGCAGTACTTC.

This chain joins TRBV4-3 and TRBJ2-2; 7 bases agree with TRBD2. The germline gives CDR1 LGHNA, CDR2 YSLEER. Trimming took 0 bases from V and 4 from J; bases not matched to a gene: 8. The CDR3 runs to 17 residues. This CDR3 is CASSQDRASGSTGELFF. CDR3 coding DNA: TGCGCCAGCAGCCAAGATCGTGCTAGCGGCAGCACCGGGGAGCTGTTTTTT.

The chain recombines TRBV6-5 with TRBJ2-7; 7 bases fit TRBD1. In germline, CDR1 is MNHEY, CDR2 SVGAGI. The CDR3 is 14 amino acids. V shed 6 bases, J shed 3 bases, and the junction held 8 bases outside the gene matches. The CDR3 is CASSNDRVGYEQYF. The CDR3 coding sequence is TGTGCCAGCAGCAACGACAGGGTCGGCTACGAGCAGTACTTC.

The V call is TRBV27, the J call TRBJ1-2, with 9 positions matching TRBD1. Germline V gene sequence: CDR1 MNHEY, CDR2 SMNVEV (reference sequence). V lost 6 bases, J lost 8 bases, and 7 bases stayed unmatched. The CDR3 has 13 amino acids. The CDR3 sequence is CASRLGQGSGYTF. The CDR3 nucleotides read TGTGCCAGCAGGCTGGGACAGGGAAGCGGCTACACCTTC.

The chain couples TRBV11-2 to TRBJ2-1; 8 positions agree with TRBD2. Trimming removed 5 bases from V and 7 bases from J; junction bases left unmatched: 7. This CDR3 region has 14 residues. Looked up from germline, CDR1 is SGHAT and CDR2 is FQNNGV. Written as DNA, the CDR3 is TGTGCCAGCAGCCCGGGGGGGACCGGTAATGAGCAGTTCTTC. Amino acid sequence: CASSPGGTGNEQFF.

This sequence joins TRBV9 and TRBJ2-1; D is unclear. Trimming removed 0 bases at V and 1 base at J, with 14 bases between. The CDR3 totals 17 residues. Looked up from germline, CDR1 is SGDLS and CDR2 is YYNGEE. CDR3 sequence: CASSVGYRRRSYNEQFF. The CDR3 bases are TGTGCCAGCAGCGTAGGATACCGGCGTAGGTCCTACAATGAGCAGTTCTTC.

The chain carries TRBV6-1 and TRBJ2-1, with 8 nucleotides matching TRBD2. Per germline, CDR1 MNHNS and CDR2 SASEGT. The CDR3 length is 18 residues. V lost 8 bases to trimming and J lost 4 bases; unmatched junction nucleotides: 19. CDR3 coding DNA: TGTGCCAGCTCGTACTTAGCGTGGCGGGAGGTCGGGTACAATGAGCAGTTCTTC. It translates to CASSYLAWREVGYNEQFF.

The chain couples TRBV3-1 to TRBJ2-7; 11 nucleotides line up with TRBD2. CDR3 size: 16 residues. The V gene end was trimmed by 0 bases and the J gene end by 4 bases; junction bases not matched to a gene: 5. Per germline, CDR1 LGHDT and CDR2 YNNKEL (reference sequence). CDR3 protein: CASSQDRTSGSYEQYF. Written as DNA, the CDR3 is TGTGCCAGCAGCCAAGATCGTACTAGCGGGAGTTACGAGCAGTACTTC.

The chain couples TRBV5-1 to TRBJ2-3, with TRBD1 matching 7 bases. Trimming at V came to 2 bases and at J to 2 bases, leaving 2 bases not matched to a gene. The CDR3 contains 14 residues. The germline CDR1 and CDR2 sequences are SGHRS and YFSETQ. CDR3 protein: CASSFGTATDTQYF. CDR3 coding DNA: TGCGCCAGCAGCTTCGGGACAGCCACAGATACGCAGTATTTT.

The gene calls are TRBV28 and TRBJ2-5; 9 bases map to TRBD1. The junction had 12 bases not matched to a gene; V was cut back by 8 bases and J by 5 bases. This CDR3 is 15 amino acids long. Germline V gives CDR1 MDHEN, CDR2 SYDVKM. The CDR3 nucleotides are TGTGCCAGCGCGCCCGGACAGGGGTTTCTGGAGACCCAGTACTTC. Translated, it gives CASAPGQGFLETQYF.

The chain uses TRBV20-1 and TRBJ2-7; D may match TRBD1 or TRBD2 (5 bases each). Trimming left V 3 bases short and J 0 bases short, with 9 bases between. The CDR3 totals 13 residues. Germline V gene sequence: CDR1 DFQATT, CDR2 SNEGSKA (reference sequence). CDR3 loop: CSARSGTSYEQYF. The CDR3 bases are TGCAGTGCTAGGTCCGGGACCTCCTACGAGCAGTACTTC.

V is TRBV6-2 or TRBV6-3 and J is TRBJ2-7; the match to TRBD1 covers 9 bases. V shed 2 bases and J 6 bases; nucleotides not matched to a gene: 11. Per germline, CDR1 MNHEY and CDR2 SVGEGT. The CDR3 is made up of 16 amino acids. The DNA of the CDR3 is TGTGCCAGCAGTTACCCGAACAGGGGGCGCTTAGTCGAGCAGTACTTC. Protein product: CASSYPNRGRLVEQYF.

The CDR3 nucleotides read TGTGCCAGCAGCCAAACTGGGGCAGGGTCCCCCCAGCATTTT. Its translation: CASSQTGAGSPQHF. V gene TRBV16 combines with J gene TRBJ1-5, with D perhaps matching TRBD1 (5 bases). The germline V gene encodes CDR1 KGHSY and CDR2 FQNENV. This CDR3 comprises 14 residues. V was pared by 2 bases and J by 10 bases, with 15 bases between. Variable domain in full (rest from reference TRBV16 and TRBJ1-5): GEEVAQTPKHLVRGEGQKAKLYCAPIKGHSYVFWYQQVLKNEFKFLISFQNENVFDETGMPKERFSAKCLPNSPCSLEIQATKLEDSAVYFCASSQTGAGSPQHFGDGTRLSIL.

In this sample, this clonotype turned up a few times. The chain links TRBV27 to TRBJ2-7; possible D gene TRBD1, 6 bases. The CDR3 has 14 amino acids. The V gene's germline CDR1 is MNHEY and CDR2 SMNVEV (reference sequence). V was clipped by 5 bases and J by 3 bases, with 14 bases between them. CDR3 in DNA: TGTGCCAGCAGTACAGGGACCCTTAGCTACGAGCAGTACTTC. The encoded protein is CASSTGTLSYEQYF.

The chain has TRBV28 and TRBJ2-3; TRBD1 is a possible D gene (6 bases). This CDR3 has 17 amino acids. Between the trimmed V and J ends, which lost 5 bases and 4 bases, there was a span of 22 bases. Germline assignment: CDR1 MDHEN and CDR2 SYDVKM. The CDR3 DNA follows: TGTGCCAGCAGTGCCCAACGACAGGTTCTCACGGCAGATACGCAGTATTTT. This translates into CASSAQRQVLTADTQYF.

On this clonotype itself: One end of the junction does not line up with germline, which may come from a read error. The J gene is TRBJ2-7, the V gene TRBV29-1, with a tentative D call TRBD1 (6 bases). This CDR3 spans 14 amino acids. Germline CDR1 and CDR2: SQVTM and ANQGSEA. The CDR3 here is CSVEDGDIYYEQYF. The CDR3, as DNA: TGCAGCGTCGAAGACGGGGACATCTACTACGAGCAGTACTTC.

The chain recombines TRBV29-1 with TRBJ2-1; weak D call: TRBD2 (5 bases). Looked up from germline, CDR1 is SQVTM and CDR2 is ANQGSEA. V was shortened by 2 bases and J by 8 bases, with 16 bases between the two germline ends. This CDR3 comprises 14 residues. The CDR3 reads CSVEPELVRDEQFF. The CDR3, as DNA: TGCAGCGTTGAACCAGAACTAGTTCGGGATGAGCAGTTCTTC.

CDR3 region: CASSAGVEAFF. The CDR3 bases are TGTGCCAGTAGTGCAGGGGTTGAAGCTTTCTTT. V is TRBV19 and J is TRBJ1-1; D is perhaps TRBD1 (6 bases). The CDR3 is 11 residues long. Trimming pared 5 bases from V and 7 bases from J, leaving 8 bases between. Germline V gene lookup returns CDR1 LNHDA and CDR2 SQIVND (reference sequence).